This entry features one T cell receptor (beta chain) sequence. This clone was seen a few times. Which antigen it targets is not known. Per-base quality was not reported, and no clone a single base away is much larger than it. From its cysteine to its phenylalanine, the CDR3 spans 16 amino acids. Of all the DNA, just the CDR3 is kept, 48 bases in frame from base 1. The germline V gene specifies SGHTA as CDR1 and FQGNSA as CDR2. V is reduced by 1 base and J by 2 bases, leaving a spacing of 13 bases between them. The data originate from a study of cytomegalovirus exposure and HLA in healthy donors (dated by TCRdb to between 2016 and 2019). Broadly, across the study: An earlier analysis of some 600 of the donors reported about 260 Gb of sequence data and 117 million unique TCR beta sequences obtained from 180 million or so T cells. An early release that covered roughly 600 HLA-typed donors contained approximately 320 gigabases of sequencing data and 80 million or so unique TCR sequences. The genetic ancestry cluster associated with self-reported Caucasian donors included 81% of the roughly 410 genotyped donors. The aim of the study was to test whether cataloging public T cell receptors could identify signatures of past pathogen exposure. The T cell repertoires of 550 to 850 subjects were profiled by immunosequencing and related to cytomegalovirus serostatus. A separate validation cohort of over 95 different subjects was used in addition to the roughly 670-subject first cohort. High-throughput TCR immunosequencing, statistical association of individual TCRs with disease status, and machine learning were combined to predict cytomegalovirus infection status. To study patterns of TCR occurrence, a later analysis re-analyzed previously published TCR beta repertoires from several hundred donors and added high-resolution HLA genotyping. The later analysis used no new phenotypic data to find candidate immune exposures, relying instead on TCR beta sequences and their occurrence across donors. An earlier analysis of 587 of the donors used high-throughput TCR beta sequencing to judge whether each TCR beta V gene segment behaved as functional or pseudogenic. Alongside the repertoire data, information on donor age, sex, ethnicity and CMV serostatus was compiled. Genome-wide SNP genotypes for about three fifths of the roughly 700 donors were used in a later genetic analysis, which treated that subset as a discovery cohort. All discovery cohort repertoires had been generated using a single sequencing platform. HLA typing covered class I and class II loci at four-digit resolution. The number of donors typed differed by locus, with about 629-630 for A, B, C, DRB1 and DQB1, around 520 for DQA1, approximately 570 for DPA1, and around 430 for DPB1. Because of strong linkage in the cohort, roughly five DR-DQ haplotypes were treated as single units for association and clustering. Among several hundred genotyped donors of the cohort, an average of about 220,000 unique TCR beta nucleotide sequences was sequenced per donor, of which 15% to 20% were non-productive.

The cohort consisted of 666 healthy bone marrow donors. Cohort members were all nominally healthy when sampled, although unrecorded immune exposures were likely present. The donor was CMV seronegative and belonged to the group of 352 seronegative cohort members. Each donor provided a peripheral blood sample, and peripheral blood mononuclear cells were used for TCR beta sequencing. The Qiagen DNeasy Blood Extraction Kit was used to extract genomic DNA from the blood cell samples. Library prep was done by the immunoSEQ multiplex PCR assay. For the multiplex PCR, a mixture combining 60 forward primers for TCR Vbeta segments and 13 reverse primers for TCR Jbeta segments was used. Amplification of the CDR3 region of rearranged TCR beta genes was performed with a multiplex PCR assay on genomic DNA. On the Illumina HiSeq System, the amplified TCR beta libraries were sequenced as 87-base-pair reads. Regarding the original processing steps: A later analysis tallied tens of millions of unique TCR beta chains across the 640 or so repertoires, and around 12 million of those chains were shared by two or more donors. Raw reads were error-corrected and collapsed into unique sequences with a nearest-neighbor algorithm that merged closely related sequences to remove PCR and sequencing errors. To assign V, D and J gene segments, CDR3 sequences were aligned to IMGT reference sequences. For a sequence to be retained, a match of at least six nucleotides was required to both a V gene segment and a J gene segment. A rearrangement was called productive if the CDR3 had no stop codons and remained in frame with V and J, and every other rearrangement was called non-productive. Following IMGT convention, CDR3 was defined as the stretch from the second conserved V-encoded cysteine up to the conserved J-encoded phenylalanine. Sequences without an unambiguous match to a single V gene segment were excluded from the earlier analysis of over 500 of the donors. In an earlier analysis of approximately 590 of the donors, a V segment was called functional when productive rearrangements were above 56.7%, and segregating when the standard deviation between donors exceeded 5%. A statistical classification framework was built to diagnose cytomegalovirus status from the catalog of TCR beta chain sequences. In a later analysis, V and J genes were assigned by comparing TCR nucleotide sequences against IMGT/GENE-DB human TR gene sequences. In a later analysis, CDR3 sequences and most-parsimonious VDJ recombination scenarios were assigned using the TCRdist pipeline. In a later analysis, every TCR beta chain was defined by the combination of its CDR3 amino acid sequence and its V-gene family, and reads without a unique V-gene family were dropped. As a way to deal with suspected cross-contamination and a sequencing artifact, a later analysis dropped 450 to 700 nucleotide sequences that were highly shared and had low generation probability. A later analysis calculated a clonal expansion index for each public chain from normalized within-repertoire ranks of inferred template counts. A later analysis computed generation probabilities with a VDJ recombination model fitted to out-of-frame rearrangements, and checked the results against IGoR. A later analysis scored TCR-TCR, TCR-HLA and TCR-CMV co-occurrence with hypergeometric tests, applying a repertoire-size bias correction to TCR pairs. To estimate false discovery rates, a later analysis permuted the HLA or CMV assignments 20 times. In a later analysis, co-occurring TCRs were grouped using DBSCAN, with TCRdist sequence similarity added in when clustering inside HLA-allele-positive subsets. Co-occurrence clustering excluded repertoires with fewer than 30,000 or more than 120,000 public chains, plus five with anomalous nucleotide sharing. TCRdb took this table from immuneACCESS and kept in-frame rearrangements with V and J called. Such tables lack part of the clones; where checked against another copy, unresolved V genes explain under half of the gap, and the rest is unexplained. The D gene and trimming were derived from the DNA, and the V and J assignments and clone size from that table. Recorded for this sample are approximately 74,000 clones; 80% to 90% of them occurred a single time. About 2.9% of the sample rests with the top ten.

General study outcomes and caveats: Across donors, most TCR sequences were observed very rarely, whereas some public TCRs were present in many individuals. A further reported finding was that TCR beta sequences accurately predicted the HLA-A and HLA-B alleles for most subjects in the first cohort. When HLA alleles, especially DR and DQ, strongly co-occurred, TCR associations were difficult to assign to individual alleles. Cytomegalovirus status was reported to be diagnosed by the classifier with high specificity and sensitivity in both the original and validation cohorts. In a later analysis, HLA-associated TCR beta chains showed more clonal expansion and lower generation probabilities than non-associated chains that were equally common. In a later analysis, over 15,000 TCR beta sequences were associated with specific HLA alleles at a false discovery rate of 0.05. V-gene and J-gene trimming of TCR beta chains was associated with a missense DCLRE1C variant in a later genetic analysis, and the association was replicated in an independent cohort. Linkage disequilibrium might explain the correlated functional status among segregating V segments, but an unknown experimental factor could not be excluded. A few of the identified cytomegalovirus-associated TCR beta chains were confirmed in vitro to be specific for cytomegalovirus antigens. The authors suggested that the approach could potentially be generalized to other disease states and immunological phenotypes. A cluster of highly shared sequence variants was judged likely to represent a technical artifact of the sequencing pipeline. A later analysis found that most CMV-associated TCR beta chains appeared HLA-restricted, with HLA associations seemingly driven largely by CMV exposure. In an earlier analysis of approximately 590 of the donors, most TCR beta V segments appeared in productive rearrangements about 87% or about 30% of the time, broadly matching IMGT annotations. Presence/absence analyses assumed roughly uniform sequencing depth across donors, an assumption that may not hold. This cohort had only TCR beta chains sequenced, and the lack of alpha or paired-chain data limited which features could be detected. Because HLA typing was unavailable for some donors at each locus, only the typed subset was used in association tests. According to a later genetic analysis, donors in an Asian-associated ancestry cluster had fewer N-insertions in productive TCRs than the approximately 700-donor mean. In the study, some 160 TCR beta chains were listed as associated with cytomegalovirus. Around 16 rarely observed V segments, including chromosome 9 orphons, were excluded from the earlier analysis of just under 600 of the donors because counts were too low. In a later analysis, the rate of TCR association differed among HLA loci, with DRB1 alleles having the most associated TCRs and HLA-C alleles having the fewest. According to a later analysis, parvovirus B19, influenza, CMV and Epstein-Barr virus appeared linked to several top co-occurrence clusters. Because the 87-base-pair reads could not distinguish some IMGT-functional V segments, including TRBV6-2 and TRBV6-3, those segments were excluded. Immune exposure information for the cohort was limited to CMV serostatus.

The sequence came from a woman in her twenties or thirties in good health and CMV-seronegative. The rearranged segments are TRBV7-2 and TRBJ2-3; a tentative D match to TRBD2 spans 5 bases. The specimen was PBMCs. The encoded CDR3 is CASSLEWWRVTDTQYF. Read as DNA, the sequence is TGTGCCAGCAGCTTAGAATGGTGGCGGGTCACAGATACGCAGTATTTT.